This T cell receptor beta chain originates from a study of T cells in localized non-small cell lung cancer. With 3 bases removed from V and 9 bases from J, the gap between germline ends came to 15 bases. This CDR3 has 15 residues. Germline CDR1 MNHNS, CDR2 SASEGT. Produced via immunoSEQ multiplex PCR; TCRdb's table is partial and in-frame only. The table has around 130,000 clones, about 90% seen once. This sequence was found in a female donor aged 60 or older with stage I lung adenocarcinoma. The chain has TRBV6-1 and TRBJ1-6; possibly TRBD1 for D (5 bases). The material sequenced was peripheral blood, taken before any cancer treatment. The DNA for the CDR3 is TGTGCCAGCAGTGAGGGTTTTGGGGGGATTTCACCCCTCCACTTT. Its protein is CASSEGFGGISPLHF.